Following are 24 T cell receptor beta chains from one sample sequenced in a study of beta chain features in type 1 diabetes. No antigen is known for these receptors. Overall study findings and caveats: Shortening of TCRB CDR3s, moderate but significant, appeared in all four CD4+ subsets of Type 1 diabetes patients.

All of the isolated RNA was reverse transcribed, so expressed TCRB transcripts were sequenced. Produced via immunoSEQ multiplex PCR; TCRdb's table is partial and in-frame only. The table lists some 44,000 clones, 65% to 70% of them singletons. Sequencing was carried out using Tregs from blood. The receptors come from a woman aged 18-29 years with type 1 diabetes.

This clone turned up a few times. V is TRBV10-3 and J is TRBJ2-7; TRBD2 aligns across 7 bases. V was clipped by 5 bases and J by 1 base; unmatched bases: 11. The CDR3 length is 16 residues. Looked up from germline, CDR1 is ENHRY and CDR2 is SYGVKD. As DNA, the CDR3 is TGTGCCATCAGTCCGAGGGGTCTAGCGGCATCCTACGAGCAGTACTTC. It translates to CAISPRGLAASYEQYF.

CDR3 in DNA: TGTGCCAGCAGCCTGTACGTGGGAGGCCCCCCTTTTAGCTCCTACGAGCAGTACTTC. It is translated as CASSLYVGGPPFSSYEQYF. The rearrangement uses TRBV4-2 and TRBJ2-7, with TRBD2 as a possible D gene (6 bases). This CDR3 contains 19 residues. Trimming took 4 bases from V and 0 from J, leaving 25 bases between them. The germline gives CDR1 LGHNA, CDR2 YNFKEQ.

This clone was found once. The chain couples TRBV11-2 to TRBJ2-7; 12 bases fit TRBD2. V was clipped by 5 bases and J by 3 bases; unmatched bases: 5. The CDR3 has 15 residues. CDR1 is SGHAT, CDR2 FQNNGV, per germline. CDR3 coding DNA: TGTGCCAGCAGCCGGACTAGCGGGAACCTCTACGAGCAGTACTTC. This sequence encodes CASSRTSGNLYEQYF.

The gene calls are TRBV7-8 and TRBJ2-2, with 14 bases fitting TRBD2. Germline CDR1 SGHVS, CDR2 FQNEAQ. With 8 bases clipped from V and 6 bases from J, the junction kept 8 bases outside the gene matches. The CDR3 sequence is 16 residues long. The CDR3: CASALPGLAGAGELFF. The CDR3 DNA reads as TGTGCCAGCGCACTACCGGGACTAGCGGGAGCCGGGGAGCTGTTTTTT.

J is TRBJ2-1 and V is TRBV5-1, with 8 bases aligning to TRBD1. V dropped 0 bases and J dropped 5; count of bases not matched to a gene: 7. The CDR3 extends over 16 amino acids. Germline V gives CDR1 SGHRS, CDR2 YFSETQ. CDR3 DNA: TGCGCCAGCAGCTTGGGGTGGACAGGGCGGAACAATGAGCAGTTCTTC. Encoded protein: CASSLGWTGRNNEQFF.

This chain uses TRBV7-3 with TRBJ2-7; 9 bases map to TRBD2. V gave up 5 bases and J gave up 9 bases; unmatched junction bases: 8. CDR3 length equals 13 residues. Germline V gives CDR1 SGHTA, CDR2 FQGTGA. The CDR3 reads CASSPGTSYRQYF. Written as DNA, the CDR3 is TGTGCCAGCAGCCCCGGGACTAGCTACCGGCAGTACTTC.

The gene calls are TRBV6-6 and TRBJ2-7, with TRBD2 identical over 12 bases. The CDR3 totals 14 residues. V lost 7 bases and J lost 0; bases outside the gene matches: 1. Germline loops: CDR1 MNHNY, CDR2 SVGAGI (reference sequence). CDR3 sequence reads: CASTTSGSSYEQYF. CDR3 sequence (DNA): TGTGCCAGCACGACTAGCGGGAGCTCCTACGAGCAGTACTTC.

This rearrangement joins TRBV21-1 to TRBJ1-5; TRBD1, the D gene given by the table, was not confirmed from the DNA. TRBV21-1 is marked as a pseudogene. The CDR3 length is 15 residues. The DNA of the CDR3 is TGTGCCAGCAGCAAAGAAGACAGGGGCGATCAGCCCCAGCATTTT. It codes for CASSKEDRGDQPQHF.

V is TRBV5-1 and J is TRBJ2-7; D gene unclear. CDR1 and CDR2 (germline): SGHRS, YFSETQ. The CDR3 contains 11 residues. The V end was cut by 3 bases, the J end by 2 bases, with 3 bases between. The CDR3 DNA follows: TGCGCCAGCAGCTCAGCCTACGAGCAGTACTTC. Encoded protein: CASSSAYEQYF.

Only a few counts were recorded for this clone. One end of the junction fails to match germline, which may point to a read error. This chain connects TRBV7-9 to TRBJ2-1; TRBD2 might be the D (6 bases). The length of the CDR3 is 12 residues. Germline V gene lookup returns CDR1 SEHNR and CDR2 FQNEAQ (reference sequence). The CDR3 is CASSLELGGPVF. DNA for the CDR3: TGTGCCAGCAGCTTAGAACTAGGAGGGCCAGTCTTC.

The V gene is TRBV19, the J gene TRBJ2-7; 13 positions agree with TRBD2. The CDR3 totals 13 residues. CDR1 and CDR2 from the germline V gene are LNHDA and SQIVND (reference sequence). With 5 bases clipped from V and 5 bases from J, the junction kept 0 bases outside the gene matches. The CDR3 bases are TGTGCCAGTAGTGGACTAGCGGGAGACGAGCAGTACTTC. Residues: CASSGLAGDEQYF.

The J gene is TRBJ2-7, the V gene TRBV21-1; the table's D gene call, TRBD2, was not cross checked with the DNA. TRBV21-1 is a pseudogene locus. The CDR3 sequence is 16 residues long. CDR3 loop: CASSTNSGRVSYEQYF. The CDR3, as DNA: TGTGCCAGCAGCACCAATAGCGGGAGGGTCTCCTACGAGCAGTACTTC.

Only a few counts were recorded for this clone. The chain employs TRBV6-5 and TRBJ2-1; the D is unclear. V lost 6 bases, J lost 7 bases, and 10 bases lay in between. The CDR3 covers 12 residues. CDR1 and CDR2 from the germline V gene are MNHEY and SVGAGI. This chain's CDR3 is CASSPTRNEQFF. Written as DNA, the CDR3 is TGTGCCAGCAGCCCCACGCGGAATGAGCAGTTCTTC.

The chain joins TRBV5-8 to TRBJ2-5; weak D call: TRBD2 (6 bases). V was shortened by 5 bases and J by 4 bases, with 15 bases between the two germline ends. Germline lookup yields CDR1 SGHTS and CDR2 YDEGEE. The CDR3 has 14 residues. This CDR3 reads CASRGRSLGETQYF. The DNA of the CDR3 is TGTGCCAGCAGAGGGAGGAGCCTTGGAGAGACCCAGTACTTC.

The chain combines TRBV5-4 with TRBJ2-7; D might be TRBD1 (7 bases). From germline, CDR1 is SGHNT and CDR2 YYREEE (reference sequence). The CDR3 covers 15 residues. Trimming stripped 4 bases from V and 3 bases from J, with 17 bases between. For the CDR3, the DNA is TGTGCCAGCAGCCTCCGACAGGGAGGCTACTACGAGCAGTACTTC. The encoded protein is CASSLRQGGYYEQYF.

This chain uses TRBV28 with TRBJ1-5; perhaps TRBD1 as D (5 bases). The CDR3 spans 13 residues. CDR1 is MDHEN, CDR2 SYDVKM, per germline. V lost 10 bases to trimming and J lost 6 bases, with 16 bases between them. The CDR3 DNA reads as TGTGCCATTGGGGGACTGGTGCGTCAGCCCCAGCATTTT. Translation: CAIGGLVRQPQHF.

This sequence joins TRBV7-7 and TRBJ2-5; TRBD2 agrees at 8 bases. Germline CDR1 and CDR2: SSHAT and FNYEAQ (reference sequence). CDR3 length equals 14 residues. The CDR3 DNA reads TGTGCTAGCCGTCGCGGGGGGCCGGGGGAGACCCAGTACTTC. Amino acid sequence: CASRRGGPGETQYF.

A few counts support this clone. J is TRBJ2-7 and V is TRBV29-1; a possible D gene is TRBD2 (5 bases). Per germline, CDR1 SQVTM and CDR2 ANQGSEA. The length of the CDR3 is 12 residues. V lost 3 bases to trimming and J lost 2 bases, with 8 bases between them. CDR3 protein: CSVESGTYEQYF. The DNA for the CDR3 is TGCAGCGTTGAGTCGGGAACCTACGAGCAGTACTTC.

This clone has more than one count but fewer than ten. The chain joins TRBV10-3 to TRBJ2-1, with 7 bases identical to TRBD2. Germline V lookup: CDR1 ENHRY, CDR2 SYGVKD. V lost 10 bases, J lost 8 bases, and 8 bases stayed unmatched. The CDR3 runs to 12 residues. The CDR3 region is CATNLAGDEQFF. DNA for the CDR3: TGTGCCACAAATTTGGCGGGGGATGAGCAGTTCTTC.

The chain has TRBV7-2 and TRBJ2-3; D call uncertain. This CDR3 contains 14 residues. CDR1 SGHTA and CDR2 FQGNSA come from the germline V gene. V gave up 2 bases and J gave up 2 bases, with 8 bases separating them. The CDR3 DNA reads TGTGCCAGCAGCTTACTAGTCCCCACAGATACGCAGTATTTT. Amino acids: CASSLLVPTDTQYF. Combining the CDR3 with reference TRBV7-2 and TRBJ2-3 gives the whole variable domain GAGVSQSPSNKVTEKGKDVELRCDPISGHTALYWYRQSLGQGLEFLIYFQGNSAPDKSGLPSDRFSAERTGGSVSTLTIQRTQQEDSAVYLCASSLLVPTDTQYFGPGTRLTVL.

The chain joins TRBV2 to TRBJ1-3, with 9 bases lining up with TRBD1. The CDR3 covers 18 residues. The germline V gene encodes CDR1 SNHLY and CDR2 FYNNEI. Trimming took 11 bases from V and 0 from J; bases not matched to a gene: 17. In DNA, the CDR3 is TGTGCCGGGGCCGGGACAGGGAGATTCCGAAACTCTGGAAACACCATATATTTT. Translation: CAGAGTGRFRNSGNTIYF.

The gene calls are TRBV15 and TRBJ2-3; the match to TRBD1 covers 10 bases. Trimming took 5 bases from V and 1 from J; bases not matched to a gene: 3. In germline, CDR1 is LNHNV, CDR2 YYDKDF (reference sequence). This CDR3 is 15 amino acids long. The CDR3 loop reads CATSPGQGGTDTQYF. CDR3 DNA sequence: TGTGCCACCAGCCCCGGACAGGGGGGCACAGATACGCAGTATTTT.

The V call is TRBV7-2, the J call TRBJ1-4; 11 bases match TRBD1. The CDR3 is 16 amino acids. The ends lost 2 bases at V and 3 bases at J; junction bases unmatched: 2. Germline CDR1 and CDR2: SGHTA and FQGNSA. The CDR3 region is CASSLRDRGSNEKLFF. The CDR3 nucleotides read TGTGCCAGCAGCTTAAGGGACAGGGGGTCTAATGAAAAACTGTTTTTT.

J is TRBJ1-2 and V is TRBV10-3; D is unclear. The CDR3 is 14 residues long. CDR1 is ENHRY, CDR2 SYGVKD, per germline. Trimming took 0 bases from V and 7 from J, leaving 12 bases between them. CDR3 sequence reads: CAISESHRVGGYTF. For the CDR3, the DNA is TGTGCCATCAGTGAGTCCCACAGAGTCGGTGGCTACACCTTC.